The clone carrying this T cell receptor beta chain was recorded a few times. Its antigen remains unidentified. Deletions cut 8 bases from V and 8 bases from J, with 12 bases between. Germline assignment: CDR1 SNHLY and CDR2 FYNNEI. The CDR3 spans 12 residues. The study ran its PCR with 60 Vbeta and 13 Jbeta primers. Sequencing was performed with immunoSEQ multiplex PCR; in TCRdb, only in-frame clones are kept and a portion is missing. The profile shows about 160,000 clones, over 70% of them singletons. This record comes from a study of cytomegalovirus exposure and HLA in healthy donors. General study points: Information on immune exposure was restricted to one variable (CMV serostatus).

The receptor's source is a woman aged 40 to 49 in good health and CMV-seropositive. The V gene is TRBV2, the J gene TRBJ1-4; D is perhaps TRBD1 (6 bases). Input material: PBMCs. DNA of the CDR3: TGTGCCAGCGGTCAGGGGAAGGAAAAACTGTTTTTT. Translation gives CASGQGKEKLFF.